This passage covers 17 T cell receptor beta chains from one sample sequenced in a study of blood T cell repertoires in COVID-19. This table comes from immunoSEQ multiplex PCR, and its TCRdb copy is limited to in-frame clones, with some not included. The table shows some 42,000 clones, with approximately 88% occurring only once. The material sequenced was peripheral blood. These receptors originate from a human donor in a cohort sampled during active COVID-19.

The count of this clone is one. The chain is built from TRBV7-2 and TRBJ2-5; 9 bases are a match to TRBD2. The trim removed 5 bases at V and 1 base at J, leaving 14 bases unmatched. Germline CDR1 reads SGHTA; CDR2 reads FQGNSA. CDR3 length equals 18 residues. Here the CDR3 DNA reads TGTGCCAGCAGCCCGACCCCTTGGCTAGCGGGATTCCAAGAGACCCAGTACTTC. Translated, it gives CASSPTPWLAGFQETQYF.

This chain connects TRBV6-2 or TRBV6-3 to TRBJ1-2; D is unclear. Germline assignment: CDR1 MNHEY and CDR2 SVGEGT. The length of the CDR3 is 13 residues. The V and J ends lost 2 bases and 2 bases respectively, with 6 bases between them. The CDR3 bases are TGTGCCAGCAGTTACGGGCCAAACTATGGCTACACCTTC. Its translation: CASSYGPNYGYTF.

V and J are TRBV10-2 and TRBJ2-7; 9 bases fit TRBD2. With V trimmed by 8 bases and J by 3 bases, 11 bases remained unmatched. The CDR3 spans 15 residues. CDR1 and CDR2 from the germline V gene are WSHSY and SAAADI. As DNA, the CDR3 is TGCGCCAGCCGTCCTTATAGCGGGAGTATCTACGAGCAGTACTTC. Protein product: CASRPYSGSIYEQYF.

J is TRBJ1-4 and V is TRBV5-1; D may be TRBD1 (6 bases). V was pared by 5 bases and J by 8 bases, with 25 bases between. CDR1 and CDR2 from the germline V gene are SGHRS and YFSETQ. The CDR3 consists of 17 residues. The CDR3 coding sequence is TGCGCCAGCAGTAGGTCGGGGGGCGCAGCGGCGGAGGAAAAACTGTTTTTT. Protein: CASSRSGGAAAEEKLFF.

In DNA, the CDR3 is TGTGCCAGCAGTTTTACAGGGTCTTCTCAGCCCCAGCATTTT. It specifies CASSFTGSSQPQHF. The chain employs TRBV27 and TRBJ1-5, with D perhaps matching TRBD1 (6 bases). Germline V CDR1 and CDR2: MNHEY, SMNVEV (reference sequence). CDR3 length: 14 amino acids. Trimming removed 3 bases at V and 6 bases at J, with 12 bases between.

The rearrangement joins TRBV28 to TRBJ1-5; possible D gene TRBD1, 5 bases. In germline, CDR1 is MDHEN, CDR2 SYDVKM. V was shortened by 7 bases and J by 0 bases, with 16 bases between the two germline ends. The CDR3 runs to 16 residues. CDR3 nucleotides: TGTGCCAGCACCCTCCTAGGGGCGTTTAGCAATCAGCCCCAGCATTTT. The encoded protein is CASTLLGAFSNQPQHF.

This sequence joins TRBV6-5 and TRBJ1-2; a weak D match, TRBD1 (5 bases). V was pared by 3 bases and J by 7 bases, with 15 bases between. This CDR3 spans 14 amino acids. Germline V gene data show CDR1 as MNHEY and CDR2 as SVGAGI. The CDR3 loop reads CASSYDRDYGGYTF. Here the CDR3 DNA reads TGTGCCAGCAGTTATGATAGGGACTATGGTGGCTACACCTTC.

This chain connects TRBV10-3 to TRBJ2-7; 8 bases are a match to TRBD1. The CDR3 runs to 12 residues. Germline V lookup: CDR1 ENHRY, CDR2 SYGVKD. V was clipped by 6 bases and J by 4 bases; unmatched bases: 2. The CDR3 nucleotides read TGTGCCATCAGGACAGGGGAGTACGAGCAGTACTTC. Translating it yields CAIRTGEYEQYF.

The rearrangement links TRBV5-1 to TRBJ2-2; D may be TRBD2 (6 bases). Trimming stripped 6 bases from V and 5 bases from J, with 20 bases between. The CDR3 is 16 amino acids. Germline loops: CDR1 SGHRS, CDR2 YFSETQ. The CDR3 loop reads CASTEFWEVETGELFF. Here the CDR3 DNA reads TGCGCCAGCACCGAGTTCTGGGAGGTAGAGACCGGGGAGCTGTTTTTT.

The chain is built from TRBV4-3 and TRBJ1-1; no reliable D call. V lost 4 bases, J lost 1 base, and 7 bases lay in between. Germline V gives CDR1 LGHNA, CDR2 YSLEER. The CDR3 covers 13 residues. CDR3 bases: TGCGCCAGCAGCCCATACAAGAACACTGAAGCTTTCTTT. Its protein is CASSPYKNTEAFF.

The rearrangement joins TRBV5-6 to TRBJ2-5, with a weak D call TRBD2 (7 bases). V shed 2 bases and J shed 4 bases, with 12 bases lying between them. The CDR3 extends over 14 amino acids. Per germline, CDR1 SGHDT and CDR2 YYEEEE. This CDR3 reads CASSFGGLGETQYF. The DNA for the CDR3 is TGTGCCAGCAGCTTCGGGGGGCTCGGAGAGACCCAGTACTTC.

This clone was detected only a few times. This chain uses TRBV2 with TRBJ1-1; 7 bases agree with TRBD1. The CDR3 has 14 residues. V was pared by 6 bases and J by 0 bases, with 4 bases of the junction left unmatched. Per germline, CDR1 SNHLY and CDR2 FYNNEI. The CDR3 reads CASRGQLMNTEAFF. The CDR3 DNA reads as TGTGCCAGCAGGGGACAGCTCATGAACACTGAAGCTTTCTTT. Complete variable domain (other parts from reference TRBV2 and TRBJ1-1): EPEVTQTPSHQVTQMGQEVILRCVPISNHLYFYWYRQILGQKVEFLVSFYNNEISEKSEIFDDQFSVERPDGSNFTLKIRSTKLEDSAMYFCASRGQLMNTEAFFGQGTRLTVV.

This sequence joins TRBV18 and TRBJ1-2, with a weak D call TRBD1 (5 bases). The germline gives CDR1 KGHSH, CDR2 LQKENI. The CDR3 has 15 amino acids. Trimming cost V 0 bases and J 3 bases, with 11 bases left between them. The CDR3 region is CASSPPGGNYYGYTF. Written as DNA, the CDR3 is TGTGCCAGCTCACCACCGGGGGGTAATTACTATGGCTACACCTTC.

This sequence joins TRBV11-3 and TRBJ1-1; 10 nucleotides line up with TRBD1. The ends lost 5 bases at V and 6 bases at J; junction bases unmatched: 9. Germline loops: CDR1 SGHNT, CDR2 YENEEA. The CDR3 has 15 amino acids. The CDR3 nucleotides are TGTGCCAGCAGCCTCTCCGGACAGGGGGACTCTGAAGCTTTCTTT. Translation: CASSLSGQGDSEAFF. The variable domain in full, completed from reference TRBV11-3 and TRBJ1-1, reads EAGVVQSPRYKIIEKKQPVAFWCNPISGHNTLYWYLQNLGQGPELLIRYENEEAVDDSQLPKDRFSAERLKGVDSTLKIQPAELGDSAVYLCASSLSGQGDSEAFFGQGTRLTVV.

This chain connects TRBV4-2 to TRBJ1-3; maybe TRBD1 (6 bases). V gave up 1 base and J gave up 4 bases, with 8 bases separating them. CDR3 size: 14 residues. Germline loops: CDR1 LGHNA, CDR2 YNFKEQ. CDR3 region: CASSQGQEGNTIYF. In DNA, the CDR3 is TGTGCCAGCAGCCAAGGACAGGAGGGAAACACCATATATTTT.

This clone showed up just once. In DNA form, the CDR3 reads TGTGCCAGCAGCCCTTCGACAGGTCGGAATGAGCAGTTCTTC. It encodes CASSPSTGRNEQFF. The genes are TRBV9 and TRBJ2-1, with a weak D call TRBD1 (6 bases). V was pared by 4 bases and J by 7 bases, with 15 bases between. This CDR3 region has 14 residues. CDR1 and CDR2 from the germline V gene are SGDLS and YYNGEE. The full variable domain, rest sourced from reference TRBV9 and TRBJ2-1, is DSGVTQTPKHLITATGQRVTLRCSPRSGDLSVYWYQQSLDQGLQFLIQYYNGEERAKGNILERFSAQQFPDLHSELNLSSLELGDSALYFCASSPSTGRNEQFFGPGTRLTVL.

This chain uses TRBV10-2 with TRBJ2-1, with 9 bases lining up with TRBD1. Germline values: CDR1 WSHSY, CDR2 SAAADI. Trimming removed 6 bases from V and 2 bases from J; junction bases left unmatched: 5. The CDR3 consists of 15 residues. As DNA, the CDR3 is TGCGCCAGCAGAACCGGGACAGGGCCCTACAATGAGCAGTTCTTC. Residues: CASRTGTGPYNEQFF.